Described below is a single T cell receptor beta chain sequence and its context. CDR1 and CDR2 from the germline V gene are SGHTA and FQGNSA. V was trimmed by 5 bases and J by 4 bases, leaving 12 bases between them. This CDR3 comprises 14 residues. Repertoires were generated with immunoSEQ multiplex PCR, while TCRdb's copy carries only in-frame clones and drops some. The sample lists 150,000 or so clones, roughly 78% occurring once. The data belong to a study of blood T cell repertoires in COVID-19. As for the study in general: Sites in the United States, Italy and Spain provided acute and convalescent COVID-19 samples.

J is TRBJ2-1 and V is TRBV7-2, with D possibly TRBD1 on 6 matching bases. The source is a human donor with acute or convalescent COVID-19. The donor label of this sample is uncertain. Sequencing was carried out using peripheral blood. The CDR3 reads CASSRLQGYNEQFF. The CDR3 DNA sequence: TGTGCCAGCAGCCGTTTACAGGGATACAATGAGCAGTTCTTC.